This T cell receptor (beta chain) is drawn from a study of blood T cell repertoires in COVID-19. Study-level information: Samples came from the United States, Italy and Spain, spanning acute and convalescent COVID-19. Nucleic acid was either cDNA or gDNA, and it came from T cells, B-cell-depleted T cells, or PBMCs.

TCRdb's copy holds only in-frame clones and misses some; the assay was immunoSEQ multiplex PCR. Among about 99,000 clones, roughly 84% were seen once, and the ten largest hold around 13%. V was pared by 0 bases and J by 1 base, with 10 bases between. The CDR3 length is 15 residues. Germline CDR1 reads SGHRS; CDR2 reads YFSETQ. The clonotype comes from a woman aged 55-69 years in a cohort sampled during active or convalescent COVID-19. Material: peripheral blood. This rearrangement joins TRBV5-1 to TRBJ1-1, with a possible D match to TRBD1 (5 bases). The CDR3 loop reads CASSLGTITNTEAFF. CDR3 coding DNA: TGCGCCAGCAGCTTGGGGACAATTACGAACACTGAAGCTTTCTTT.